This is a list of T cell receptor beta chains from one sample in a study of response to subunit inactivated influenza vaccine. TCRdb recomputed calls from the RT-PCR reads with MiXCR, one row per CDR3 protein. The sample lists around 650,000 distinct CDR3 sequences; about a sixth were seen once. The sample in question was PBMCs from blood, obtained less than 13 days after vaccination. These receptors were collected from a man over 45 who received an inactivated influenza vaccine. CDR3s include the opening cysteine and the closing phenylalanine or tryptophan. D genes are given only for firm matches. Size tells how often a clone was seen (once, few, many) or the class of an expanded clone, and some rows leave it out.

j_call,clone_size,v_call,d_call,cdr3_nt,cdr3_aa
TRBJ2-7,.,TRBV7-2,TRBD2,TGTGCCAGCAGCATACACGGGGGGTACTCCTACGAGCAGTACTTC,CASSIHGGYSYEQYF
TRBJ2-6,.,TRBV12-3/TRBV12-4,.,TGTGCCAGCAGTTTGGGGGGCGGGACTGGGGCCAACGTCCTGACTTTC,CASSLGGGTGANVLTF
TRBJ1-3,.,TRBV28,.,TGTGCCAGCAGCGACACCTTGCTCTTTGGAAACACCATATATTTT,CASSDTLLFGNTIYF
TRBJ2-7,.,TRBV5-1,.,TGCGCCAGCAGCTTGACAAACAGGGTGGTAGAATACGAGCAGTACTTC,CASSLTNRVVEYEQYF
TRBJ2-1,.,TRBV18,.,TGTGCCAGCTCACCCGCAAGGGGGTCCTACAATGAGCAGTTCTTC,CASSPARGSYNEQFF
TRBJ2-1,.,TRBV11-2,TRBD1,TGTGCCAGCAGCCCCGGCGCTCAGGGGGCGGTTGAGCAGTTCTTC,CASSPGAQGAVEQFF
TRBJ2-7,.,TRBV20-1,TRBD2,TGCTGTGCCACCGGACTAGCGGGGGTGCCCTTCTCCTACGAGCAGTACTTC,CCATGLAGVPFSYEQYF
TRBJ2-3,.,TRBV5-1,TRBD2,TGCGCCAGCAGCGTGCGACTAGCGGGAGCTGTAGATACGCAGTATTTT,CASSVRLAGAVDTQYF
TRBJ2-3,few,TRBV7-6,TRBD2,TGTGCCAGCAGCTTCCAAGGGAGGGCAGATACGCAGTATTTT,CASSFQGRADTQYF
TRBJ1-1,few,TRBV6-2/TRBV6-3,.,TGTGCCAGCAGTACAGCCATGAACACTGAAGCTTTCTTT,CASSTAMNTEAFF
TRBJ2-6,few,TRBV7-3,.,TGTGCCAGCAGCTTATTTACCTCTGGGGCCAACGTCCTGACTTTC,CASSLFTSGANVLTF
TRBJ2-6,many,TRBV4-3,.,TGCGCCAGCAGCCAAAATCTCGTGGGGTTTGGGGCCAACGTCCTGACTTTC,CASSQNLVGFGANVLTF
TRBJ1-3,.,TRBV12-3/TRBV12-4,TRBD1,TGTGCCAGCAAGTGGGGACAGCTTAGCTCTGGAAACACCATATATTTT,CASKWGQLSSGNTIYF
TRBJ2-7,.,TRBV5-1,.,TGCGCCAGCAGCTTAAGCCAGGAGAAGTACGAGCAGTACTTC,CASSLSQEKYEQYF
TRBJ2-2,few,TRBV28,TRBD1,TGTGCCAGCAGCGCGGCAGGGGGTAACACCGGGGAGCTGTTTTTT,CASSAAGGNTGELFF
TRBJ2-2,.,TRBV24-1,.,TGTGCCACCAGTGATGGTCAACCCGGGGAGCTGTTTTTT,CATSDGQPGELFF
TRBJ1-1,.,TRBV12-3/TRBV12-4,.,TGTGCCAGCAGCCCCGCTGGGTACACTGAAGCTTTCTTT,CASSPAGYTEAFF
TRBJ2-2,few,TRBV24-1,.,TGTGCCACCAGTGCGGGATGGAACACCGGGGAGCTGTTTTTT,CATSAGWNTGELFF
TRBJ2-2,few,TRBV4-1,.,TGCGCCAGCAGCCAAGTTGTTGGGGCATCGGACACCGGGGAGCTGTTTTTT,CASSQVVGASDTGELFF
TRBJ2-2,.,TRBV19,.,TGTGCCAGTACCAACTATAGGTCACACACCGGGGAGCTGTTTTTT,CASTNYRSHTGELFF
TRBJ1-5,.,TRBV9,.,TGTGCCAGCAGCGCCGGACCCGAAGGCAATCAGCCCCAGCATTTT,CASSAGPEGNQPQHF
TRBJ2-3,.,TRBV11-2,TRBD2,TGTGCCAGCACCGGGAGGAGGGCTCTAGATACGCAGTATTTT,CASTGRRALDTQYF
TRBJ2-7,.,TRBV18,.,TGTGCCAGCTCCCGTCGGGAGACAGGCCCTGGCGAGCAGTACTTC,CASSRRETGPGEQYF
TRBJ2-5,.,TRBV11-2,.,TGTGCCAGCAGCTTAGTCCGCAGGCGGATCGGGCAAGAGACCCAGTACTTC,CASSLVRRRIGQETQYF
TRBJ2-1,.,TRBV3-1,TRBD2,TGTGCCAGCAGCCCTCCCTCGCTAGCGGGAGACAATGAGCAGTTCTTC,CASSPPSLAGDNEQFF
TRBJ2-2,few,TRBV4-3,.,TGCGCCAGCAGCCAAGATTTTAGTTGGGTCGGGGAGCTGTTTTTT,CASSQDFSWVGELFF
TRBJ1-1,.,TRBV12-3/TRBV12-4,.,TGTGCCAGCAGTTTTTCCCTGACTGAAGCTTTCTTT,CASSFSLTEAFF
TRBJ2-1,.,TRBV9,.,TGTGCCAGCAGCGGCGGCCAGGCCAGCATCCATGAGCAGTTCTTC,CASSGGQASIHEQFF
TRBJ2-5,.,TRBV6-2/TRBV6-3,TRBD2,TGTGCCAGCGAAAGCGGGGGAAGATGGACCCAGTACTTC,CASESGGRWTQYF
TRBJ1-4,once,TRBV7-2,.,TGTGCCAGCAGTTCTCGACCGGGGCCCGGAGAAAAACTGTTTTTT,CASSSRPGPGEKLFF
TRBJ2-5,few,TRBV11-2,TRBD2,TGTGCCAGCAGCTTTGGGCGGGAGGAAGAGACCCAGTACTTC,CASSFGREEETQYF
TRBJ2-1,few,TRBV19,TRBD2,TGTGCCAGTAGTGCTAGCGGGAGGTGGGATGAGCAGTTCTTC,CASSASGRWDEQFF
TRBJ2-1,.,TRBV14,TRBD2,TGTGCCAGCAGCCCAGGTCAGGCGGGGGGCTACAATGAGCAGTTCTTC,CASSPGQAGGYNEQFF
TRBJ2-3,few,TRBV5-1,.,TGCGCCAGCAGCTGGAGGACCGAGCCGACAGATACGCAGTATTTT,CASSWRTEPTDTQYF
TRBJ2-7,few,TRBV6-2/TRBV6-3,TRBD1,TGTGCCAGCAGGCCACCCGGGACAGGGTTTGGGGAGCAGTACTTC,CASRPPGTGFGEQYF